Presented here are 6 T cell receptor beta chains from one specimen sequenced in a study of T-cell reconstitution after alpha-beta-depleted transplantation in children. Unique molecular identifiers featured in how the TCRbeta library was prepared. TCRdb re-derived calls from the PCR reads in MiXCR, one entry per CDR3 protein. Among about 400,000 distinct CDR3 sequences listed, about an eighth were seen once. Sample: PBMCs, taken from the stem cell graft. The receptors were sampled from a human donor who donated a stem cell graft to a child with Fanconi anemia.

This clonotype was counted at least ten times. A junction end diverges from the germline sequence, so it may reflect a read error. The V and J genes are TRBV5-1 and TRBJ2-1, with 8 nucleotides matching TRBD2. CDR3 length: 15 amino acids. The germline V gene encodes CDR1 SGHRS and CDR2 YFSETQ. CDR3 loop: CASSPGLAGYNEQFF. The CDR3 nucleotides read TGTGCCAGCAGCCCCGGACTAGCCGGTTACAATGAGCAGTTCTTC.

This clonotype was seen at least ten times. The V and J genes are TRBV20-1 and TRBJ2-7, with 8 bases aligning to TRBD1. Germline trimming cut 4 bases from V and 5 bases from J; bases unmatched to any gene: 7. The CDR3 contains 13 residues. CDR1 is DFQATT and CDR2 is SNEGSKA in the germline V gene (reference sequence). The CDR3 nucleotides read TGCAGTGCTAACGGACAGGGAAAAGACGAGCAGTACTTC. Its protein is CSANGQGKDEQYF.

A few counts support this clonotype. The chain uses TRBV6-1 and TRBJ1-1; TRBD1 agrees at 11 bases. The germline V gene has CDR1 MNHNS and CDR2 SASEGT. The CDR3 is 17 amino acids. V dropped 0 bases and J dropped 5; count of bases not matched to a gene: 8. CDR3 DNA: TGTGCCAGCAGTGAAGCGCTCCGGACAGGGGGCTGGACTGAAGCTTTCTTT. It translates to CASSEALRTGGWTEAFF.

The rearrangement joins TRBV6-2 or TRBV6-3 to TRBJ1-5, with unresolved D. The CDR3 has 14 residues. The germline gives CDR1 MNHEY, CDR2 SVGEGT. The V gene lost 8 bases and the J gene lost 4 bases, with 15 bases spanning the gap. This CDR3 is CASAPPGGNQPQHF. The DNA for the CDR3 is TGTGCCAGCGCCCCCCCGGGAGGGAATCAGCCCCAGCATTTT.

This clonotype was counted ten times or more. The V call is TRBV29-1, the J call TRBJ1-1, with TRBD1 matching 7 bases. CDR3 length: 13 residues. The germline V gene has CDR1 SQVTM and CDR2 ANQGSEA. Germline trimming cut 7 bases from V and 0 bases from J; bases unmatched to any gene: 5. The CDR3 DNA sequence: TGCAGCGGGGCGACAGGGATGAACACTGAAGCTTTCTTT. The encoded protein is CSGATGMNTEAFF.

This clonotype has only a few counts. This chain joins TRBV30 and TRBJ2-7; D remains unclear. There are 13 residues in the CDR3. CDR1 and CDR2 (germline): GTSNPN, SVGIG (reference sequence). V lost 0 bases to trimming and J lost 7 bases, with 13 bases between them. The CDR3 DNA follows: TGTGCCTGGAGTGTACACGGCTTCACTGAGCAGTACTTC. Protein product: CAWSVHGFTEQYF.